This T cell receptor beta chain is from a study of blood T cell repertoires in COVID-19. The overall study: T cells, B-cell-depleted T cells, or PBMCs provided the cDNA or gDNA that served as material.

Libraries were prepared by immunoSEQ multiplex PCR; TCRdb keeps only in-frame clonotypes and omits some of them. The table includes about 160,000 clones, around 85% detected once. The sample comprised peripheral blood. The TCR originated in a man aged 65 to 85 with acute or convalescent COVID-19.

DNA for the CDR3: TGTGCCAGCAGTTTCTTTGGCGGATCCAACACCGGGGAGCTGTTTTTT. Protein: CASSFFGGSNTGELFF. The V call is TRBV6-2 or TRBV6-3, the J call TRBJ2-2; D is undetermined. The CDR3 has 16 residues. V shed 4 bases and J shed 2 bases, with 14 bases lying between them. Germline-derived CDR1 and CDR2 are MNHEY and SVGEGT.